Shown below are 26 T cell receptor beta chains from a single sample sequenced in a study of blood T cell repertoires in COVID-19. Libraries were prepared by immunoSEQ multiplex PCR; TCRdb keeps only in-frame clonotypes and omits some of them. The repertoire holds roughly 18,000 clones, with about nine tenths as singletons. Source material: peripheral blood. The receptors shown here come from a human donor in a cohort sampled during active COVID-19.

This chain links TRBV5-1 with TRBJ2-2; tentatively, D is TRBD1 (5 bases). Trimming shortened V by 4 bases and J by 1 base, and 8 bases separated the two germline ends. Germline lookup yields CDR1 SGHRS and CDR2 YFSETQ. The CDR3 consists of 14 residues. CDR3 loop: CASSGTGNTGELFF. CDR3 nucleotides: TGCGCCAGCAGCGGAACAGGGAACACCGGGGAGCTGTTTTTT. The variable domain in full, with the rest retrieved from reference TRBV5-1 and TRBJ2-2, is KAGVTQTPRYLIKTRGQQVTLSCSPISGHRSVSWYQQTPGQGLQFLFEYFSETQRNKGNFPGRFSGRQFSNSRSEMNVSTLELGDSALYLCASSGTGNTGELFFGEGSRLTVL.

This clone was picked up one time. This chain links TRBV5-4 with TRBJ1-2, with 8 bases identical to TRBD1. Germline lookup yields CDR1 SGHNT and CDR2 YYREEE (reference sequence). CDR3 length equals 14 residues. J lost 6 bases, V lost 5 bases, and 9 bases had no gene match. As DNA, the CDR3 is TGTGCCAGCAGGCCAGGGGGCGCCGTGGATGGCTACACCTTC. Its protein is CASRPGGAVDGYTF.

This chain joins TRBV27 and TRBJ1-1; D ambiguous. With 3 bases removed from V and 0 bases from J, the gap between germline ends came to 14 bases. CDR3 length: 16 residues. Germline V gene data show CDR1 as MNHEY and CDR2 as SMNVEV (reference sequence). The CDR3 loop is CASSFFPIYMNTEAFF. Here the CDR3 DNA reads TGTGCCAGCAGTTTTTTTCCGATATACATGAACACTGAAGCTTTCTTT.

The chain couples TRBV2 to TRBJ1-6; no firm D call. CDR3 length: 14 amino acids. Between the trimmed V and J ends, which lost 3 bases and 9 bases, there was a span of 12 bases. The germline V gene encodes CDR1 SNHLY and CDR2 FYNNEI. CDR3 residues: CASSELGGRSPLHF. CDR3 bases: TGTGCCAGCAGTGAGTTGGGAGGTCGTTCACCCCTCCACTTT.

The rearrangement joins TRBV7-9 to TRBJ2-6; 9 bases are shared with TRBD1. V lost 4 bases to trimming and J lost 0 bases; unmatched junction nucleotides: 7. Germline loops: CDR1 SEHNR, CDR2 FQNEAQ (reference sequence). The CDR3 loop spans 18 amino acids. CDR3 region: CASSSRDRELSGANVLTF. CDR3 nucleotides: TGTGCCAGCAGCTCACGGGACAGGGAACTCTCTGGGGCCAACGTCCTGACTTTC.

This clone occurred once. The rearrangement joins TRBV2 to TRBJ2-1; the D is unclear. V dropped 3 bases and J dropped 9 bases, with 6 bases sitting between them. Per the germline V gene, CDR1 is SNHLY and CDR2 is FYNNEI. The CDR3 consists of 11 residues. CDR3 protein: CASSDFSEQFF. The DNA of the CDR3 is TGTGCCAGCAGTGATTTTAGTGAGCAGTTCTTC.

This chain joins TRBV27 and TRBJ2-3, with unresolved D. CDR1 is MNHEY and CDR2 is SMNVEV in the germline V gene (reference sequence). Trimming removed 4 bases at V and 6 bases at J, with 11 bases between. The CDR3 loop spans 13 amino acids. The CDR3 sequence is CASSSTVEDTQYF. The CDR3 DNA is TGTGCCAGCAGTTCAACAGTCGAGGATACGCAGTATTTT.

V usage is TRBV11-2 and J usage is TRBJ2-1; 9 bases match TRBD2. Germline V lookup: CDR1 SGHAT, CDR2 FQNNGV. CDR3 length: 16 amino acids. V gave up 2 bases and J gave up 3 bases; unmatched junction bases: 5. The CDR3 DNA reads TGTGCCAGCAGCTTACGCGGGAGGGAATTCTACAATGAGCAGTTCTTC. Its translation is CASSLRGREFYNEQFF.

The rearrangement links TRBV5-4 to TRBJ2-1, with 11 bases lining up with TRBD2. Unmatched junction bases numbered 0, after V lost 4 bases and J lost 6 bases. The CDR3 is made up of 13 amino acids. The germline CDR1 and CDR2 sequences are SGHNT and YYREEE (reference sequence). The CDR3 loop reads CASSLAGGNEQFF. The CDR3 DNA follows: TGTGCCAGCAGCCTAGCGGGAGGCAATGAGCAGTTCTTC.

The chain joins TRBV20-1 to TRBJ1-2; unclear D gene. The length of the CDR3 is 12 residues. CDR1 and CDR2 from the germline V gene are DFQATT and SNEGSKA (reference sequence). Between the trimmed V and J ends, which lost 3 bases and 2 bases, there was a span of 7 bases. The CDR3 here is CSASYSNYGYTF. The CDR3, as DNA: TGCAGTGCTAGTTATAGCAACTATGGCTACACCTTC.

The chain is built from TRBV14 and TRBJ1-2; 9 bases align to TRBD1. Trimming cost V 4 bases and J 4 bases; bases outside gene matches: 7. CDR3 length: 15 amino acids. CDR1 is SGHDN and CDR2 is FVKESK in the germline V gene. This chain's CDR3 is CASSPGQGSAYGYTF. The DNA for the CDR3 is TGTGCCAGCAGCCCGGGACAGGGATCGGCCTATGGCTACACCTTC.

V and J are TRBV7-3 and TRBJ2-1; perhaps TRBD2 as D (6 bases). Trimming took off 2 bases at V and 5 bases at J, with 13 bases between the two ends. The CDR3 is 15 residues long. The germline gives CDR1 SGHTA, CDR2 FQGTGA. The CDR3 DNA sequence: TGTGCCAGCAGCTTAGGTAGGAGGGGCCACAATGAGCAGTTCTTC. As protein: CASSLGRRGHNEQFF.

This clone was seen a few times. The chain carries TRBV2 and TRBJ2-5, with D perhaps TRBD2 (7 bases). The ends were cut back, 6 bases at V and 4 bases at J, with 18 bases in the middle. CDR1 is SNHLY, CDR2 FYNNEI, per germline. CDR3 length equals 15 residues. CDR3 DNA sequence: TGTGCCAGCAGGGCTTGGGGAGGGGGAGGAGAGACCCAGTACTTC. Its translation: CASRAWGGGGETQYF.

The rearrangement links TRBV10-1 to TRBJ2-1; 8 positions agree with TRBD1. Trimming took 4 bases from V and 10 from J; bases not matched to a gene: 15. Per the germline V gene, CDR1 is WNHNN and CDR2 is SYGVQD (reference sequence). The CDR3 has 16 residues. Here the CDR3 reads CASSGSQGAHVVEQFF. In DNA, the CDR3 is TGCGCCAGCAGTGGGTCCCAGGGGGCCCACGTCGTCGAGCAGTTCTTC.

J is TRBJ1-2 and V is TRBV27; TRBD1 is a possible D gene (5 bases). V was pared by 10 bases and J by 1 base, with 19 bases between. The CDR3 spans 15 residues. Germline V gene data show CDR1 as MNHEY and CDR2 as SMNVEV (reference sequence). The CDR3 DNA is TGTGCCACCAAAAGAGACAGCGTCATTAACTATGGCTACACCTTC. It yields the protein CATKRDSVINYGYTF.

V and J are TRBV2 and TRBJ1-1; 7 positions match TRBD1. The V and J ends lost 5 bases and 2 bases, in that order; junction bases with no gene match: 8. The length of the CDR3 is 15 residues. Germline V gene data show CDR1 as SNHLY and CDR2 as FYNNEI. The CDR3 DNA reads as TGTGCCAGCAGTCTTGGAGGGGGCAGAAACACTGAAGCTTTCTTT. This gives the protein CASSLGGGRNTEAFF.

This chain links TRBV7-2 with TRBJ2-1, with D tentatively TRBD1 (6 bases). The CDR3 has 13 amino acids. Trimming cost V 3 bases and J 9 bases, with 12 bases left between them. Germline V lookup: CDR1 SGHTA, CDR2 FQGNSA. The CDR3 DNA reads TGTGCCAGCAGCTTGGGGGACAAAACTGAGCAGTTCTTC. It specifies CASSLGDKTEQFF.

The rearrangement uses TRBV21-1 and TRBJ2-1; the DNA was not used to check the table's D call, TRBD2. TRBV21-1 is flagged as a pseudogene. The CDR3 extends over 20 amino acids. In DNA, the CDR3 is TGTGCCAGCAGCAAAGGTCGGGAGGGCCCTCAGTCTATATCCTACAATGAGCAGTTCTTC. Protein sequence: CASSKGREGPQSISYNEQFF.

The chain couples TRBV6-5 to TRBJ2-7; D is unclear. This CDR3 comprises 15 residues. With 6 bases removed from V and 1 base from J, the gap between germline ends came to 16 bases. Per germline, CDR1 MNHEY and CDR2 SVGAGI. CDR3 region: CASSNGLTKSYEQYF. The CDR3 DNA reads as TGTGCCAGCAGCAATGGCCTAACTAAATCCTACGAGCAGTACTTC.

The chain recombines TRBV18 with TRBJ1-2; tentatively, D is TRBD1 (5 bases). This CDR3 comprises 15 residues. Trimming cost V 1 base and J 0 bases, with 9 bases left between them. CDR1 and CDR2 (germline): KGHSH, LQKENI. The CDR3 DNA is TGTGCCAGCTCACCACTCCCGGACACTAACTATGGCTACACCTTC. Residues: CASSPLPDTNYGYTF.

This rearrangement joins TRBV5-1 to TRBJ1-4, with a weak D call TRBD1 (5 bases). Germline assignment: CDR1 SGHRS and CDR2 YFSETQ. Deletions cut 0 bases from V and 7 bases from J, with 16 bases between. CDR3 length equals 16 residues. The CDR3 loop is CASSLARGGGSEKLFF. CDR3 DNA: TGCGCCAGCAGCTTGGCTCGTGGGGGAGGTAGTGAAAAACTGTTTTTT. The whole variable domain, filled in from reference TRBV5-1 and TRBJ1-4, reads KAGVTQTPRYLIKTRGQQVTLSCSPISGHRSVSWYQQTPGQGLQFLFEYFSETQRNKGNFPGRFSGRQFSNSRSEMNVSTLELGDSALYLCASSLARGGGSEKLFFGSGTQLSVL.

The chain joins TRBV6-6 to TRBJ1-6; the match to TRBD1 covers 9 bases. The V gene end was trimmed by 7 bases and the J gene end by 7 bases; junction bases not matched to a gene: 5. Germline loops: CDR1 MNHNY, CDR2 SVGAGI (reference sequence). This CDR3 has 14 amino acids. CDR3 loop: CASTGDRANSPLHF. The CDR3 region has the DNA TGTGCCAGCACCGGGGACAGGGCAAATTCACCCCTCCACTTT.

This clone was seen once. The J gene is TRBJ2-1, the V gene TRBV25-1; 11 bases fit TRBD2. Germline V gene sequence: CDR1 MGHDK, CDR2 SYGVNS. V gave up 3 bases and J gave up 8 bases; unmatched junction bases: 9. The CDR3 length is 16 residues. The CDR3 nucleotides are TGTGCCAGCAGTGACCTTAGCGGGAGGGGAAGGCATGAGCAGTTCTTC. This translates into CASSDLSGRGRHEQFF.

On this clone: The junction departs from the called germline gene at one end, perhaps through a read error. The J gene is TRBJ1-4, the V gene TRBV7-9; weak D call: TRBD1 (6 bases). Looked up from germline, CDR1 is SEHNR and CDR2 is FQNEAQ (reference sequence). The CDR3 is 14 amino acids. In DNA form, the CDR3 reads TGTGCCAGCAGCTTACGGGGGGCTAACGAAAAACTGTTTTTT. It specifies CASSLRGANEKLFF. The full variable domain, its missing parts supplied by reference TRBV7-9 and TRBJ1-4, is DTGVSQNPRHKITKRGQNVTFRCDPISEHNRLYWYRQTLGQGPEFLTYFQNEAQLEKSRLLSDRFSAERPKGSFSTLEIQRTEQGDSAMYLCASSLRGANEKLFFGSGTQLSVL.

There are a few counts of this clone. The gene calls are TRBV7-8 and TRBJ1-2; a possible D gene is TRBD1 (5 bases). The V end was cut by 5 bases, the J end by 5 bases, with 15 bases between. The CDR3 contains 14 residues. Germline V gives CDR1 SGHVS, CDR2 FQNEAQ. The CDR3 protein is CASSLRQTGYGYTF. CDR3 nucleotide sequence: TGTGCCAGCAGCCTGCGACAGACTGGTTATGGCTACACCTTC. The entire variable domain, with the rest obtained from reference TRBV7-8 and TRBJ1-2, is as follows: GAGVSQSPRYKVAKRGQDVALRCDPISGHVSLFWYQQALGQGPEFLTYFQNEAQLDKSGLPSDRFFAERPEGSVSTLKIQRTQQEDSAVYLCASSLRQTGYGYTFGSGTRLTVV.

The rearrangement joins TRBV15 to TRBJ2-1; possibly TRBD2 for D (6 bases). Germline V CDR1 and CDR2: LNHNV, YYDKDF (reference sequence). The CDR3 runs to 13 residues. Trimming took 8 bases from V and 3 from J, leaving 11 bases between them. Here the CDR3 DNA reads TGTGCCACCGCCGGGACTGGCTACAATGAGCAGTTCTTC. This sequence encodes CATAGTGYNEQFF.